This T cell receptor beta chain was obtained from a study of T cell responses to AZD1222 COVID-19 vaccine. Study outcomes and limitations: It was only a handful of AZD1222 recipients who were seropositive at baseline. With dominance at 160-218 and 743-854, vaccine-associated CD4 TCRs spanned spike. After the peak T cell response, and only then, were repertoires sampled.

As regards this clone: The antigen is not known.

The CDR3 spans 14 residues. Germline CDR1 and CDR2: LGHNT and FRNRAP. The junction had 9 bases not matched to a gene; V was cut back by 6 bases and J by 6 bases. This table comes from immunoSEQ multiplex PCR, and its TCRdb copy is limited to in-frame clones, with some not included. The sample holds approximately 190,000 clones, roughly 92% seen once. The sequence was obtained from an adult in good health. The material was peripheral blood, obtained on day 0 of AZD1222 vaccination. The chain links TRBV12-5 to TRBJ2-7, with 9 bases fitting TRBD1. In DNA, the CDR3 is TGTGCTAGTGGCACCGGGACAGGGAGATCCGAGCAGTACTTC. Protein product: CASGTGTGRSEQYF. The entire variable domain, with the rest obtained from reference TRBV12-5 and TRBJ2-7, is as follows: DARVTQTPRHKVTEMGQEVTMRCQPILGHNTVFWYRQTMMQGLELLAYFRNRAPLDDSGMPKDRFSAEMPDATLATLKIQPSEPRDSAVYFCASGTGTGRSEQYFGPGTRLTVT.